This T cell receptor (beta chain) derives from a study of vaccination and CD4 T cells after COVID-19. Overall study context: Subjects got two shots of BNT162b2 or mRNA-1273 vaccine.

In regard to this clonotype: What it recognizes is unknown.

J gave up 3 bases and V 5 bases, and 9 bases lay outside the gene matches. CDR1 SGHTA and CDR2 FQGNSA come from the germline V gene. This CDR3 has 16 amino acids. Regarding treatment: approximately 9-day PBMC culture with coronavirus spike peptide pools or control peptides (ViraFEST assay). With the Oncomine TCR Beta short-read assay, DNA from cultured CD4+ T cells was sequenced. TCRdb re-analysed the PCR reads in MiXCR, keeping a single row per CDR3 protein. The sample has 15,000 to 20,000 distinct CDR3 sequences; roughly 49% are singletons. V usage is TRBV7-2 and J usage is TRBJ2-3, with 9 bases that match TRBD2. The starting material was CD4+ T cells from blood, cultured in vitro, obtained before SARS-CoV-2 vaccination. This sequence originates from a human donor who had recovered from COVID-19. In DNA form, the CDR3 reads TGTGCCAGCAGCCCTGTGGGCGGGGGGGGTACAGATACGCAGTATTTT. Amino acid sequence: CASSPVGGGGTDTQYF.